This record concerns one T cell receptor (beta chain) sequence. This record comes from a study of blood T cell repertoires in COVID-19. About the research overall: The United States, Italy and Spain were the sources of the acute and convalescent COVID-19 samples. Nucleic acid was either cDNA or gDNA, and it came from T cells, B-cell-depleted T cells, or PBMCs.

Study processing details: Counts of nucleated cells, estimated from reference gene primer amplification, were obtained. Clones were read by immunoSEQ multiplex PCR, and TCRdb kept only the in-frame ones, dropping some. V and J calls and clone size are copied from that table; D and trimming were computed from the DNA. The profile shows some 170,000 clones, roughly 80% of them singletons. The V end was cut by 4 bases, the J end by 9 bases, with 16 bases between. The CDR3 is 14 residues long. Germline-derived CDR1 and CDR2 are MNHEY and SMNVEV (reference sequence). Seattle enrolled patients during active infection and tracked them longitudinally.

The sample was peripheral blood. The sequence was collected from a woman aged 40 to 50 with COVID-19, enrolled during active disease. This chain connects TRBV27 to TRBJ2-1; tentatively, D is TRBD2 (5 bases). The CDR3 DNA is TGTGCCAGCAGTTCATATCCCATTGGAGGTGAGCAGTTCTTC. Its protein product is CASSSYPIGGEQFF.